This TCR beta chain was captured by sequencing in a study of T-cell memory formation after mild COVID-19. Findings and caveats of the study: Later expanders leaned CD4+, whereas clones that contracted between day 15 and 85 were balanced CD4/CD8.

The CDR3 covers 12 residues. V gave up 1 base and J gave up 6 bases, with 5 bases separating them. Germline loops: CDR1 SGHDT, CDR2 YYEEEE. Each CDR3 protein gets one entry after TCRdb re-called the 5' RACE reads with MiXCR. The sample holds a few hundred thousand distinct CDR3 sequences, about a sixth seen once. This clonotype was recorded many times. Its antigen is not known. This receptor was identified in a man aged 18 to 30 who had mild COVID-19 (a few samples of this study predate the infection). Cell type and time point are not known. V is TRBV5-6 and J is TRBJ2-4; D is uncertain. The specimen sequenced was PBMCs or a T cell subset sorted from them (not recorded which). CDR3: CASSLWGNIQYF. The CDR3 DNA follows: TGTGCCAGCAGCTTGTGGGGAAACATTCAGTACTTC.